These T cell receptor beta chains were read from a single sample in a study of blood T cells in healthy people across ages. TCRdb analysed the 5' RACE reads with MiXCR anew, one entry per CDR3 protein. Of 550,000 to 650,000 distinct CDR3 sequences in the sample, approximately 26% were seen once. The same data also went into a second study, on T cells of mothers and their children.

The sequencing input was blood. Receptor source: a boy younger than 10 in good health. Each CDR3 is given with its conserved first and last residue. Each record gives: V gene, CDR3 protein.

TRBV4-2 CASSLSGRGLGEQFF
TRBV5-4 CASSLGPRGAPYNEQFF
TRBV25-1 CASSDGPTNYGYAF
TRBV6-1 CASSESVGSARVPLHF
TRBV13 CASSSPRAGGETQYF
TRBV11-3 CASSPGGLAGNQETQYF
TRBV6-5 CASSSPDTGSYEQYF
TRBV12-3/TRBV12-4 CASSTEGGYNEQFF
TRBV7-2 CASSFGLWQGGTEAFF
TRBV28 CASTGDRANVYEQYF
TRBV19 CASSKTSGSADTQYF
TRBV6-2/TRBV6-3 CASRGSGANEQFF
TRBV27 CASSNGGYTEAFF
TRBV6-2/TRBV6-3 CASQRSGSSYEQYF
TRBV7-9 CASSSSRQVKNTEAFF
TRBV20-1 CSALGVGDTQYF
TRBV12-3/TRBV12-4 CASSFEGLAERGYNEQFF
TRBV7-9 CASSRSADQSNQPQHF
TRBV20-1 CSASTRGEKLFF
TRBV3-1 CASSHRGGKAFF
TRBV14 CASSQDTGPKGYTF
TRBV21-1 CASSLGTATCEQYF
TRBV10-2 CASSDRAYTEAFF
TRBV5-1 CASSLDIQGNTIYF
TRBV3-1 CASSQDPGSYEQYF
TRBV14 CASSLKETDEKLFF
TRBV6-2/TRBV6-3 CASSSGVGGYEQYF
TRBV12-3/TRBV12-4 CASSPGTSPNTGELFF
TRBV7-9 CASSLVLRSDIQYF
TRBV7-9 CASSLGTYEQYF
TRBV6-5 CASSYDRGIYSPLHF
TRBV10-3 CAISESQGNEKLFF
TRBV5-1 CASHLHLGEETQYF
TRBV12-3/TRBV12-4 CASSTTIIYEQYF
TRBV7-9 CASSLSRTDEKLFF
TRBV6-2/TRBV6-3 CASSYRQGLHNSPLHF
TRBV30 CAWAFKETQYF